Listed below are T cell receptor beta chains from one sample, sequenced in a study of a mutant IDH1 vaccine in newly diagnosed glioma. Libraries were prepared by immunoSEQ multiplex PCR; TCRdb keeps only in-frame clonotypes and omits some of them. The data show 50,000 to 65,000 clones, around 84% seen once. No antigen has been assigned to these receptors. The sequenced sample was PBMCs, obtained from a glioma patient whose treatment included an IDH1 peptide vaccine. The receptor source for this set is a woman in her forties or fifties with glioma. Each CDR3 is given with its conserved first and last residue. Each record gives: J gene, clone size, D gene, V gene, CDR3 DNA, CDR3 protein. A D gene is named only where the DNA matches it firmly. The listing skips clone size in some rows; elsewhere it reads once, few, many or a size class.

TRBJ1-1 | few | NA | TRBV20-1 | TGCAGTGCTAGAGCTAAAATTGAAGCTTTCTTT | CSARAKIEAFF
TRBJ1-2 | NA | NA | TRBV4-1 | TGCGCCAGCAGCCAAGACTCCTCCCCGGGGCAGCTCTCGGTGTATGGCTACACCTTC | CASSQDSSPGQLSVYGYTF
TRBJ2-6 | medium-sized | NA | TRBV6-4 | TGTGCCAGCAGTGACAACTCTGGGGCCAACGTCCTGACTTTC | CASSDNSGANVLTF
TRBJ2-3 | NA | TRBD2 | TRBV10-2 | TGCGCCAGCAGTGAGTCGGGGACTAGCGGGGTCACCACTATGGTTTATACGCAGTATTTT | CASSESGTSGVTTMVYTQYF
TRBJ1-5 | NA | TRBD1 | TRBV5-4 | TGTGCCAGCAGCCCGGCTCCGGGACAGGGCGATAATCAGCCCCAGCATTTT | CASSPAPGQGDNQPQHF
TRBJ2-7 | NA | NA | TRBV27 | TGTGCCAGCAGTTTACAAGGCCGAACCTACGAGCAGTACTTC | CASSLQGRTYEQYF
TRBJ2-7 | NA | NA | TRBV7-3 | TGTGCCAGCAGCCTTGAGAAGGGCTACGAGCAGTACTTC | CASSLEKGYEQYF
TRBJ1-1 | NA | NA | TRBV7-8 | TGTGCCAGCAGCCAAGGGAAAACTGAAGCTTTCTTT | CASSQGKTEAFF
TRBJ2-7 | NA | TRBD1 | TRBV5-1 | TGCGCCAGCACGCCCGGGGCTATCCGACAGGGGGCGGACGAGCAGTACTTC | CASTPGAIRQGADEQYF
TRBJ2-3 | once | TRBD2 | TRBV5-1 | TGCGCCAGCAGTTCACTGCCATCCGGGGGGGGCACAGATACGCAGTATTTT | CASSSLPSGGGTDTQYF
TRBJ2-5 | NA | TRBD2 | TRBV28 | TGTGCCAGCAGTCCATCCGGGACTCCGGGAGGTGAGACCCAGTACTTC | CASSPSGTPGGETQYF
TRBJ2-1 | NA | NA | TRBV7-9 | TGTGCCAGCAGCCTTGTCTTGACCGATGAGCAGTTCTTC | CASSLVLTDEQFF
TRBJ1-2 | NA | TRBD1 | TRBV19 | TGTGCCAGTAGTATAGATCAGACAGGGAATCCTTATGGCTACACCTTC | CASSIDQTGNPYGYTF
TRBJ2-7 | once | TRBD2 | TRBV7-2 | TGTGCCAGCAGCTTGGATAGCGGGTCCTACGAGCAGTACTTC | CASSLDSGSYEQYF
TRBJ2-7 | NA | NA | TRBV9 | TGTGCCAGCAGCGTAGCTACAGGGATCTCCTCCTACGAGCAGTACTTC | CASSVATGISSYEQYF
TRBJ1-1 | NA | NA | TRBV15 | TGTGCCACCAGCCCGTCCAACATGAACACTGAAGCTTTCTTT | CATSPSNMNTEAFF
TRBJ2-4 | NA | NA | TRBV2 | TGTGCCAGCGGAACCGGGACTTTTACCCCCAAAAACATTCAGTACTTC | CASGTGTFTPKNIQYF
TRBJ2-1 | NA | NA | TRBV14 | TGTGCCAGCAGCCAAGCCCCCTGGAATGAGCAGTTCTTC | CASSQAPWNEQFF
TRBJ1-1 | NA | NA | TRBV11-2 | TGTGCCAGCAGCTTAGTTACGAGAGTTTTGACTGAAGCTTTCTTT | CASSLVTRVLTEAFF
TRBJ1-4 | NA | TRBD1 | TRBV7-9 | TGTGCCAGCAGCTCGGACAGGGGGGATGAAAAACTGTTTTTT | CASSSDRGDEKLFF
TRBJ1-6 | NA | NA | TRBV6-1 | TGTGCCAGCAGTGAAGCGCGGGCAGGGGCCATCTATAATTCACCCCTCCACTTT | CASSEARAGAIYNSPLHF
TRBJ1-2 | NA | NA | TRBV15 | TGTGCCACCAGCAGAGGGCAAGAGCTTCTCTACACCTTC | CATSRGQELLYTF
TRBJ2-3 | NA | TRBD2 | TRBV4-2 | TGTGCCAGCAGCCCTAGTCCCGGAGCGTTACGGGGGGTAAGCACAGATACGCAGTATTTT | CASSPSPGALRGVSTDTQYF
TRBJ1-4 | NA | NA | TRBV30 | TGTGCCTGGAGTGGCCCACAGGGCACTAATGAAAAACTGTTTTTT | CAWSGPQGTNEKLFF
TRBJ2-5 | NA | TRBD1 | TRBV5-1 | TGCGCCACCGGGACAGGAGGGGAGACCCAGTACTTC | CATGTGGETQYF
TRBJ2-3 | NA | TRBD2 | TRBV4-3 | TGCGCCAGCAGCCTAGCGGGGGGTAGCACAGATACGCAGTATTTT | CASSLAGGSTDTQYF
TRBJ1-1 | NA | NA | TRBV21-1 | TGTGCCAGCAGCCCGGTTGGGGACAGCCAGAACACTGAAGCTTTCTTT | CASSPVGDSQNTEAFF
TRBJ2-4 | NA | NA | TRBV7-2 | TGTGCCAGCAGCCTAAAGGGGGGACAAGGGTTAAACATTCAGTACTTC | CASSLKGGQGLNIQYF
TRBJ1-1 | few | NA | TRBV7-6 | TGTGCCAGCAGCTTGTGGGCAGGGGATAACACTGAAGCTTTCTTT | CASSLWAGDNTEAFF
TRBJ2-1 | NA | NA | TRBV5-6 | TGTGCCAGCAGCCCGGCAACGAGAGGGAATGAGCAGTTCTTC | CASSPATRGNEQFF
TRBJ1-2 | few | NA | TRBV7-9 | TGTGCCAGCAGCTTCCCGGGATCGGGGGATGGCTACACCTTC | CASSFPGSGDGYTF
TRBJ2-7 | NA | NA | TRBV7-9 | TGTGCCAGCAGCTCAGACACTGGCGGCGAGCAGTACTTC | CASSSDTGGEQYF
TRBJ1-1 | once | TRBD1 | TRBV2 | TGTGCCAGCAGAGCTACCGGACAGGGCGGCACTGAAGCTTTCTTT | CASRATGQGGTEAFF
TRBJ2-3 | NA | TRBD1 | TRBV5-6 | TGTGCCAGCAGCCCTCCGGGACAGGGTTTAGATACGCAGTATTTT | CASSPPGQGLDTQYF
TRBJ2-4 | few | NA | TRBV11-2 | TGTGCCAGCAGCGCCCATTCGTCGGTCGGTCGATACTTC | CASSAHSSVGRYF
TRBJ1-3 | NA | NA | TRBV18 | TGTGCCAGCTGTGTTAGCTCTGGAAACACCATATATTTT | CASCVSSGNTIYF
TRBJ1-1 | NA | NA | TRBV10-3 | TGTGCCATCAGTGCTCAGCCTCACACTGAAGCTTTCTTT | CAISAQPHTEAFF
TRBJ1-2 | NA | NA | TRBV7-2 | TGTGCCAGCAGCTTAGGACAGAGGTCGGGTGGCTACACCTTC | CASSLGQRSGGYTF
TRBJ2-7 | NA | NA | TRBV6-1 | TGTGCCAGCATGGGATACAGGGCGGCCTACGAGCAGTACTTC | CASMGYRAAYEQYF
TRBJ1-1 | NA | NA | TRBV7-8 | TGTGCCAGCAGCTTAGGGTATACGGGTGGGAACACTGAAGCTTTCTTT | CASSLGYTGGNTEAFF
TRBJ2-7 | few | TRBD2 | TRBV7-3 | TGTGCCAGCAGCTTTGGCGGGGGAAGCGAGCAGTACTTC | CASSFGGGSEQYF
TRBJ2-3 | NA | NA | TRBV7-2 | TGTGCCAGCAGCTTAGGCGAATCCTTCACAGATACGCAGTATTTT | CASSLGESFTDTQYF
TRBJ2-3 | NA | NA | TRBV6-6 | TGTGCCAGCAGCCCTGCAGGCACAGATACGCAGTATTTT | CASSPAGTDTQYF
TRBJ1-5 | NA | NA | TRBV30 | TGTGCCTGGAGCAGAGACCTAAGGGAGCCCCAGCATTTT | CAWSRDLREPQHF
TRBJ1-1 | few | NA | TRBV5-1 | TGCGCCAGTATGGCGGCGTTGAATACTGAAGCTTTCTTT | CASMAALNTEAFF
TRBJ2-3 | NA | NA | TRBV7-9 | TGTGCCAGCAGCTTAGAAAGCTCACCGACAGATACGCAGTATTTT | CASSLESSPTDTQYF
TRBJ1-2 | NA | NA | TRBV29-1 | TGCAGCGTCGGACAGCGATCTATGGGCTACACCTTC | CSVGQRSMGYTF
TRBJ2-3 | NA | TRBD2 | TRBV30 | TGTGCCTGGAGTCAACTAGCGGGGGGGGATACGCAGTATTTT | CAWSQLAGGDTQYF
TRBJ1-6 | NA | TRBD1 | TRBV6-1 | TGTGCCAGCAGTGCTAGGGACAGGGGCTTTTCACCCCTCCACTTT | CASSARDRGFSPLHF
TRBJ1-4 | NA | NA | TRBV9 | TGTGCCAGCAGCCCCGAATCCGGGGTTAATGAAAAACTGTTTTTT | CASSPESGVNEKLFF
TRBJ1-5 | NA | NA | TRBV4-2 | TGTGCCAGCAGCCAAGTGCCAGGGGAAAGCAATCAGCCCCAGCATTTT | CASSQVPGESNQPQHF
TRBJ1-5 | NA | NA | TRBV11-2 | TGTGCCAGCAGCCAAAGTTCGGGGGGTCAGCCCCAGCATTTT | CASSQSSGGQPQHF
TRBJ1-2 | NA | NA | TRBV6-1 | TGTGCCAGCAGTGAACCCCCCGTGGGCTACACCTTC | CASSEPPVGYTF